What follows are 10 T cell receptor beta chains derived from one specimen sequenced in a study of blood T cell repertoires in COVID-19. Repertoires were generated with immunoSEQ multiplex PCR, while TCRdb's copy carries only in-frame clones and drops some. The sample gives some 140,000 clones, more than 85% of which show up once; 15% to 20% is in the top ten. Sequencing was done on a sample of peripheral blood. The receptors here all came from a man between 50 and 59 years old with active or convalescent COVID-19.

The chain recombines TRBV3-1 (or the pseudogene TRBV3-2) with TRBJ1-2, with a tentative D call TRBD1 (6 bases). There are 16 residues in the CDR3. The V gene's germline CDR1 is LGHDT and CDR2 YNNKEL (reference sequence). Trimming took 2 bases from V and 5 from J, leaving 18 bases between them. The CDR3 DNA follows: TGTGCCAGCAGCCAAAGGGCAGGGGTTTTACGTTATGGCTACACCTTC. Translated, it gives CASSQRAGVLRYGYTF.

The chain has TRBV6-5 and TRBJ1-5; the D gene is possibly TRBD1 (6 bases). The CDR3 length is 14 residues. V dropped 4 bases and J dropped 2 bases, with 9 bases sitting between them. Per the germline V gene, CDR1 is MNHEY and CDR2 is SVGAGI. The CDR3 sequence: CASSSQGGNQPQHF. CDR3 bases: TGTGCCAGCAGTTCACAGGGTGGCAATCAGCCCCAGCATTTT.

The chain recombines TRBV10-1 with TRBJ2-2, with a tentative D call TRBD2 (5 bases). Trimming cost V 6 bases and J 0 bases, with 11 bases left between them. The CDR3 runs to 15 residues. Germline V gene sequence: CDR1 WNHNN, CDR2 SYGVQD (reference sequence). CDR3 in DNA: TGCGCCAGCAGAGAGGGCAGCGCGAACACCGGGGAGCTGTTTTTT. Residues: CASREGSANTGELFF.

The chain couples TRBV27 to TRBJ1-2, with TRBD1 matching over 8 bases. CDR1 is MNHEY, CDR2 SMNVEV, per germline (reference sequence). J lost 4 bases, V lost 9 bases, and 10 bases had no gene match. The CDR3 is made up of 14 amino acids. The CDR3: CASRRGQDGYGYTF. The CDR3 DNA is TGTGCCAGTCGCCGGGGACAGGATGGCTATGGCTACACCTTC.

The V gene is TRBV5-1, the J gene TRBJ2-7; 14 nucleotides match TRBD2. Germline CDR1 reads SGHRS; CDR2 reads YFSETQ. J was trimmed by 2 bases and V by 5 bases; bases with no gene match: 9. There are 17 residues in the CDR3. DNA for the CDR3: TGCGCCAGCAGGCATACCGGGACTAGCGGGAGAGCCTACGAGCAGTACTTC. Amino acid sequence: CASRHTGTSGRAYEQYF. The entire variable domain, with the rest obtained from reference TRBV5-1 and TRBJ2-7, is as follows: KAGVTQTPRYLIKTRGQQVTLSCSPISGHRSVSWYQQTPGQGLQFLFEYFSETQRNKGNFPGRFSGRQFSNSRSEMNVSTLELGDSALYLCASRHTGTSGRAYEQYFGPGTRLTVT.

Concerning this clone: Other DNA sequences in this specimen translate into the identical CDR3. This chain connects TRBV6-1 to TRBJ1-2; D not resolved. The CDR3 contains 11 residues. Germline V gives CDR1 MNHNS, CDR2 SASEGT. V was clipped by 3 bases and J by 7 bases, with 6 bases between them. This chain's CDR3 is CASSERGGYTF. CDR3 DNA: TGTGCCAGCAGTGAGCGGGGTGGCTACACCTTC.

J is TRBJ1-6 and V is TRBV5-4, with D tentatively TRBD1 (5 bases). Per germline, CDR1 SGHNT and CDR2 YYREEE (reference sequence). Trimming removed 0 bases from V and 2 bases from J, with 6 bases in between. This CDR3 contains 15 residues. The DNA of the CDR3 is TGTGCCAGCAGCTTGGCAGGGCCCTATAATTCACCCCTCCACTTT. It codes for CASSLAGPYNSPLHF.

The gene calls are TRBV30 and TRBJ2-5; D remains ambiguous. Per the germline V gene, CDR1 is GTSNPN and CDR2 is SVGIG (reference sequence). This CDR3 spans 13 amino acids. V was shortened by 2 bases and J by 3 bases, with 10 bases between the two germline ends. The CDR3 loop is CAWSKLFEETQYF. CDR3 sequence (DNA): TGTGCCTGGAGTAAACTTTTTGAAGAGACCCAGTACTTC.

This chain connects TRBV29-1 to TRBJ2-7; tentative D call: TRBD2 (6 bases). V dropped 7 bases and J dropped 2 bases, with 15 bases sitting between them. Germline V gene lookup returns CDR1 SQVTM and CDR2 ANQGSEA. The CDR3 contains 13 residues. The CDR3, as DNA: TGCAGCGCCGCCGGGGCGGGGACCTACGAGCAGTACTTC. It is translated as CSAAGAGTYEQYF.

This clone appeared a few times. The CDR3 here is CASSTPDSHYSNQPQHF. The CDR3 DNA reads as TGTGCCAGCAGCACACCGGACAGCCACTATAGCAATCAGCCCCAGCATTTT. The V and J genes are TRBV21-1 and TRBJ1-5; the tabulated D call, TRBD1, remains unverified against the DNA. TRBV21-1 represents a pseudogene. The CDR3 sequence is 17 residues long.